The clone carrying this T cell receptor beta chain has only one observation. This entry comes from a study of blood T cell repertoires in COVID-19. Some clones are missing from TCRdb's copy, which holds only in-frame ones; the method was immunoSEQ multiplex PCR. The data contain under 150,000 clones, about 85% of them singletons. V lost 5 bases, J lost 5 bases, and 19 bases lay in between. The CDR3 loop spans 16 amino acids. Germline-derived CDR1 and CDR2 are SEHNR and FQNEAQ (reference sequence). The rearrangement joins TRBV7-9 to TRBJ2-1; D not certain. This clonotype originated in a man aged 35 to 55 with acute or convalescent COVID-19. The material sequenced was peripheral blood. CDR3 sequence (DNA): TGTGCCAGCAGCCGACGTGGTGCGGCGGAAAACAATGAGCAGTTCTTC. This gives the protein CASSRRGAAENNEQFF. The entire variable domain, with the rest obtained from reference TRBV7-9 and TRBJ2-1, is as follows: DTGVSQNPRHKITKRGQNVTFRCDPISEHNRLYWYRQTLGQGPEFLTYFQNEAQLEKSRLLSDRFSAERPKGSFSTLEIQRTEQGDSAMYLCASSRRGAAENNEQFFGPGTRLTVL.